This T cell receptor (beta chain) appears in the sequencing data of a study of T-cell reconstitution after alpha-beta-depleted transplantation in children. Using unique molecular identifiers, the investigators prepared the TCRbeta library. One entry per CDR3 protein, called by TCRdb with MiXCR from the PCR reads. This sample has about a million distinct CDR3 sequences, with about 29% found just once. The length of the CDR3 is 16 residues. V gave up 6 bases and J gave up 0 bases; unmatched junction bases: 14. Germline CDR1 reads SQVTM; CDR2 reads ANQGSEA. The sequence was collected from a boy in the first two years of life who had a stem cell transplant for SCID, so the T cells may come from the graft donor. The sequenced sample was PBMCs, mostly from graft donor cells, obtained 360 days after TCRalphabeta/CD19-depleted stem cell transplant. The chain recombines TRBV29-1 with TRBJ2-7, with TRBD1 identical over 7 bases. The CDR3 DNA reads as TGCAGCGTCGGACTTCCCGGGACAGCCATCTCCTACGAGCAGTACTTC. Translation: CSVGLPGTAISYEQYF.